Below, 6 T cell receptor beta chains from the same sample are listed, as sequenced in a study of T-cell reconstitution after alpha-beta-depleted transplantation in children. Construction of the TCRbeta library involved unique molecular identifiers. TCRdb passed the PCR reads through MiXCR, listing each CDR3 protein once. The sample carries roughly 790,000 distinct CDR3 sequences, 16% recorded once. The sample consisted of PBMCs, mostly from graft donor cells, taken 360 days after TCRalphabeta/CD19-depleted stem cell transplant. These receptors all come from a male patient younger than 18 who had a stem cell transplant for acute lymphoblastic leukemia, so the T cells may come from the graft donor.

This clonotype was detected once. CDR3 nucleotide sequence: TGTGCCAGCAGTTCCTGGACTGGAAGGAATGAAAAACTGTTTTTT. It specifies CASSSWTGRNEKLFF. This rearrangement joins TRBV12-3 or TRBV12-4 to TRBJ1-4; no firm D call. There are 15 residues in the CDR3. Trimming took off 4 bases at V and 5 bases at J, with 14 bases between the two ends.

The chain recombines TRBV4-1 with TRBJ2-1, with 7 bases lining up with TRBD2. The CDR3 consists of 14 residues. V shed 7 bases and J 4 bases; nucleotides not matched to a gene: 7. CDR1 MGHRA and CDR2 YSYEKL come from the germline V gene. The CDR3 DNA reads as TGCGCCAGCACGAGCGGGGCCCCATACAATGAGCAGTTCTTC. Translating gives CASTSGAPYNEQFF.

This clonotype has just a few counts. The DNA for the CDR3 is TGCGCCAGCAGGGAACAGGGGAATGAGCAGTTCTTC. Amino acids: CASREQGNEQFF. This sequence joins TRBV5-1 and TRBJ2-1; 7 positions match TRBD1. V trimming: 5 bases; J trimming: 7 bases; junction bases outside the gene matches: 3. Germline values: CDR1 SGHRS, CDR2 YFSETQ. The CDR3 extends over 12 amino acids.

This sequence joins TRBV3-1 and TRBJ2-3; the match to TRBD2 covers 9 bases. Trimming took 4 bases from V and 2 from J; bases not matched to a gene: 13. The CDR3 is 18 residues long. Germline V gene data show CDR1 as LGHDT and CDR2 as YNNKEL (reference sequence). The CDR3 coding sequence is TGTGCCAGCAGCCGTAACAGTAGCGGGAGCTTTTTCACAGATACGCAGTATTTT. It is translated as CASSRNSSGSFFTDTQYF.

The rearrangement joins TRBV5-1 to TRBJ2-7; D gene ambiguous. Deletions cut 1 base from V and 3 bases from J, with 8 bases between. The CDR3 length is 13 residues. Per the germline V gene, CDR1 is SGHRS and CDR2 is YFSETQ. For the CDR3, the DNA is TGCGCCAGCAGCTTGCAACCGAGCTACGAGCAGTACTTC. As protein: CASSLQPSYEQYF. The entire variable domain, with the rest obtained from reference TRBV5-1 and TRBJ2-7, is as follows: KAGVTQTPRYLIKTRGQQVTLSCSPISGHRSVSWYQQTPGQGLQFLFEYFSETQRNKGNFPGRFSGRQFSNSRSEMNVSTLELGDSALYLCASSLQPSYEQYFGPGTRLTVT.

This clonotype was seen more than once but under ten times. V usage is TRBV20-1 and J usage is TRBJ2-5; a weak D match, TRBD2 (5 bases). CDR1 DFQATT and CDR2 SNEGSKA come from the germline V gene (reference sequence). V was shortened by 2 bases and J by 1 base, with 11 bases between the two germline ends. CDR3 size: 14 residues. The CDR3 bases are TGCAGTGCTAGACAGCCCCGGGGCCAAGAGACCCAGTACTTC. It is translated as CSARQPRGQETQYF.